This TCR beta chain was sequenced in a study of shared T cell receptors in the human thymus. The germline V gene has CDR1 SGHRS and CDR2 YFSETQ. The CDR3 is 18 amino acids. Trimming pared 4 bases from V and 10 bases from J, leaving 30 bases between. Some clones are missing from TCRdb's copy, which holds only in-frame ones; the method was immunoSEQ multiplex PCR. The sample lists hundreds of thousands of clones, about 90% seen once, with under 0.01% in the top ten. These sequences were also reported in another study, on human thymus T cells. This second study says: Infants, healthy and Finnish, who were having corrective surgery for congenital heart defects served as donors. Resections that were taken during corrective heart surgery supplied the thymus tissue. Thymic as well as blood repertoires seemed to favor certain V and J genes unevenly. Thymic repertoires of unrelated individuals were reported in related research to overlap highly.

The sequenced material came from thymocytes. The sequence came from a boy in the first two years of life with a congenital heart defect. This chain connects TRBV5-1 to TRBJ2-1; D is possibly TRBD1 (6 bases). The CDR3 nucleotides are TGCGCCAGCAGCCTATACGGGGTCCCCCAGGGGTCCCCGGTCGAGCAGTTCTTC. Translating it yields CASSLYGVPQGSPVEQFF.